Listed here is a single TCR beta chain. Its antigen is not identified. This sample is drawn from a study of cytomegalovirus exposure and HLA in healthy donors. Study-level results: Likely technical artifact: a cluster of highly shared sequence variants. There were approximately 150 TCR beta chains listed as cytomegalovirus-associated.

Amplification used 60 Vbeta primers and 13 Jbeta primers. Assay used: immunoSEQ multiplex PCR; TCRdb lists only in-frame clones, some missing. The data contain around 130,000 clones, 70% to 85% of them singletons. This clonotype was obtained from a boy younger than 10 in good health and CMV-seronegative. Sequencing used PBMCs.

CDR3 amino acids: CASSYLGGRAGEQYF. In DNA form, the CDR3 reads TGTGCCAGCAGTTACCTCGGGGGGAGGGCGGGCGAGCAGTACTTC. The chain is built from TRBV6-6 and TRBJ2-7, with TRBD2 identical over 7 bases. The trim removed 2 bases at V and 6 bases at J, leaving 10 bases unmatched. Germline CDR1 reads MNHNY; CDR2 reads SVGAGI (reference sequence). There are 15 residues in the CDR3.